This record looks at one T cell receptor (beta chain) sequence and its context. Clones were read by immunoSEQ multiplex PCR, and TCRdb kept only the in-frame ones, dropping some. The data contain under 2.5 million clones, around 90% of them singletons. This entry belongs to a study of shared clonotypes between healthy human individuals. Deletions cut 8 bases from V and 5 bases from J, with 16 bases between. Germline CDR1 is MDHEN and CDR2 is SYDVKM. The CDR3 contains 13 residues. The V and J genes are TRBV28 and TRBJ2-7, with D tentatively TRBD1 or TRBD2 (7 bases each). The receptor's source is a man aged 18 to 35 in good health. Some clones in this sample may be carry-over from other donors' samples. Sequencing was carried out using naive CD4+ T cells from PBMCs. This sample's subset: CD45RA+ positively selected. The CDR3 protein is CASWQAGGDEQYF. DNA of the CDR3: TGTGCCAGCTGGCAAGCAGGGGGGGACGAGCAGTACTTC.